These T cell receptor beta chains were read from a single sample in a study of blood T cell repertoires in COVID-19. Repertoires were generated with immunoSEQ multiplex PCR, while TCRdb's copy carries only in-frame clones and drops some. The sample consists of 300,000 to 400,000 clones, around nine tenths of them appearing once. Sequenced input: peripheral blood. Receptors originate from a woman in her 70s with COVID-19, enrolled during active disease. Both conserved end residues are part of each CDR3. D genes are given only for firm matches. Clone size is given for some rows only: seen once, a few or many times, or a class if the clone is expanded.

CDR3 protein: CASSPINRAVNEQYF
CDR3 DNA: TGTGCCAGCTCACCAATCAACAGGGCGGTTAACGAGCAGTACTTC
clone size: NA
V gene: TRBV18
J gene: TRBJ2-7
D gene: NA

CDR3 protein: CASSLAGTSGGAQETQYF
CDR3 DNA: TGTGCCAGCAGCCTAGCGGGGACTAGCGGGGGGGCCCAAGAGACCCAGTACTTC
clone size: NA
V gene: TRBV5-6
J gene: TRBJ2-5
D gene: TRBD2

CDR3 protein: CASSLAGTGNQPQHF
CDR3 DNA: TGTGCCAGCAGCTTAGCTGGGACAGGTAATCAGCCCCAGCATTTT
clone size: NA
V gene: TRBV7-8
J gene: TRBJ1-5
D gene: TRBD1

CDR3 protein: CATVTEMNTEAFF
CDR3 DNA: TGTGCCACCGTTACGGAGATGAACACTGAAGCTTTCTTT
clone size: NA
V gene: TRBV2
J gene: TRBJ1-1
D gene: NA

CDR3 protein: CASNRGKGSGNTIYF
CDR3 DNA: TGTGCCAGCAACAGAGGGAAGGGATCTGGAAACACCATATATTTT
clone size: few
V gene: TRBV28
J gene: TRBJ1-3
D gene: NA

CDR3 protein: CASSVQGVEQYF
CDR3 DNA: TGTGCCAGCAGCGTACAGGGAGTCGAGCAGTACTTC
clone size: NA
V gene: TRBV2
J gene: TRBJ2-7
D gene: NA

CDR3 protein: CASSAVGAWGYTF
CDR3 DNA: TGTGCCAGCAGCGCCGTAGGGGCTTGGGGCTACACCTTC
clone size: NA
V gene: TRBV14
J gene: TRBJ1-2
D gene: NA

CDR3 protein: CASSKGKAGDITGELFF
CDR3 DNA: TGTGCCAGCAGCAAAGGGAAGGCAGGGGATATCACCGGGGAGCTGTTTTTT
clone size: NA
V gene: TRBV21-1
J gene: TRBJ2-2
D gene: NA

CDR3 protein: CASSLTTGTGNTIYF
CDR3 DNA: TGCGCCAGCAGCTTGACCACAGGGACTGGAAACACCATATATTTT
clone size: NA
V gene: TRBV5-1
J gene: TRBJ1-3
D gene: NA

CDR3 protein: CASSESGTAYGYTF
CDR3 DNA: TGTGCCAGCAGTGAGTCCGGGACAGCCTATGGCTACACCTTC
clone size: NA
V gene: TRBV6-1
J gene: TRBJ1-2
D gene: TRBD1

CDR3 protein: CASSGTAFNEKLFF
CDR3 DNA: TGTGCCAGCAGCGGGACAGCTTTTAATGAAAAACTGTTTTTT
clone size: NA
V gene: TRBV2
J gene: TRBJ1-4
D gene: TRBD1

CDR3 protein: CASSYGRIGPMIEAFF
CDR3 DNA: TGTGCCAGCAGTTACGGGAGGATTGGGCCTATGATAGAAGCTTTCTTT
clone size: once
V gene: TRBV6-2/TRBV6-3
J gene: TRBJ1-1
D gene: NA

CDR3 protein: CASSEAQGGAYEQYF
CDR3 DNA: TGTGCCAGCAGTGAAGCGCAAGGGGGCGCCTACGAGCAGTACTTC
clone size: NA
V gene: TRBV2
J gene: TRBJ2-7
D gene: TRBD1

CDR3 protein: CASSPRGGLGATDTQYF
CDR3 DNA: TGTGCCAGCAGCCCTAGAGGGGGCTTAGGGGCTACAGATACGCAGTATTTT
clone size: NA
V gene: TRBV9
J gene: TRBJ2-3
D gene: TRBD1

CDR3 protein: CASSPSGLFSSYNEQFF
CDR3 DNA: TGTGCCAGCAGCCCTTCCGGACTCTTCAGCTCCTACAATGAGCAGTTCTTC
clone size: NA
V gene: TRBV3-1/TRBV3-2
J gene: TRBJ2-1
D gene: NA

CDR3 protein: CARASWQGLPSGYTF
CDR3 DNA: TGTGCCAGGGCGTCGTGGCAGGGCCTTCCGTCTGGCTACACCTTC
clone size: NA
V gene: TRBV2
J gene: TRBJ1-2
D gene: NA

CDR3 protein: CASSARTSGGHTGELFF
CDR3 DNA: TGTGCCAGCAGCGCGAGGACTAGCGGGGGACACACCGGGGAGCTGTTTTTT
clone size: once
V gene: TRBV11-3
J gene: TRBJ2-2
D gene: TRBD2

CDR3 protein: CAISEPTVGYGYTF
CDR3 DNA: TGTGCCATCAGTGAACCAACGGTTGGCTATGGCTACACCTTC
clone size: NA
V gene: TRBV10-3
J gene: TRBJ1-2
D gene: NA

CDR3 protein: CASSLDQAGLGETQYF
CDR3 DNA: TGTGCCAGCAGCTTAGACCAGGCGGGGTTAGGGGAGACCCAGTACTTC
clone size: few
V gene: TRBV7-2
J gene: TRBJ2-5
D gene: NA

CDR3 protein: CASSLGRNEKLFF
CDR3 DNA: TGTGCCAGCAGCCTGGGGAGAAATGAAAAACTGTTTTTT
clone size: NA
V gene: TRBV9
J gene: TRBJ1-4
D gene: NA

CDR3 protein: CASSLTGTGAYNEQFF
CDR3 DNA: TGTGCCAGCTCCTTAACCGGGACAGGAGCCTACAATGAGCAGTTCTTC
clone size: NA
V gene: TRBV18
J gene: TRBJ2-1
D gene: TRBD1

CDR3 protein: CASSSLRQGVNSPLHF
CDR3 DNA: TGTGCCAGCAGCTCCTTGCGACAGGGGGTGAATTCACCCCTCCACTTT
clone size: NA
V gene: TRBV11-2
J gene: TRBJ1-6
D gene: TRBD1

CDR3 protein: CASRELGTGYGYTF
CDR3 DNA: TGTGCCAGCAGGGAGCTCGGGACAGGATATGGCTACACCTTC
clone size: NA
V gene: TRBV6-5
J gene: TRBJ1-2
D gene: TRBD1

CDR3 protein: CASSRGTSGGAADTQYF
CDR3 DNA: TGTGCCAGCAGCCGCGGGACTAGCGGGGGGGCCGCAGATACGCAGTATTTT
clone size: NA
V gene: TRBV5-8
J gene: TRBJ2-3
D gene: TRBD2

CDR3 protein: CASSYRVQQPQHF
CDR3 DNA: TGTGCCAGCAGTTACAGGGTCCAGCAGCCCCAGCATTTT
clone size: NA
V gene: TRBV27
J gene: TRBJ1-5
D gene: NA

CDR3 protein: CASSSLDRVYGYTF
CDR3 DNA: TGTGCCAGCAGCTCATTGGACAGGGTCTATGGCTACACCTTC
clone size: NA
V gene: TRBV7-9
J gene: TRBJ1-2
D gene: TRBD1

CDR3 protein: CASSLGQGLNEKLFF
CDR3 DNA: TGCGCCAGCAGCTTGGGACAGGGGCTGAATGAAAAACTGTTTTTT
clone size: NA
V gene: TRBV5-1
J gene: TRBJ1-4
D gene: TRBD1

CDR3 protein: CASTIGQAIGQPQHF
CDR3 DNA: TGTGCCAGTACTATCGGACAGGCCATCGGTCAGCCCCAGCATTTT
clone size: once
V gene: TRBV19
J gene: TRBJ1-5
D gene: TRBD1

CDR3 protein: CAWSVFGELFF
CDR3 DNA: TGTGCCTGGAGTGTCTTCGGGGAGCTGTTTTTT
clone size: NA
V gene: TRBV30
J gene: TRBJ2-2
D gene: NA

CDR3 protein: CASSLGAGGMNTEAFF
CDR3 DNA: TGTGCCAGCAGCTTAGGGGCAGGGGGCATGAACACTGAAGCTTTCTTT
clone size: NA
V gene: TRBV7-3
J gene: TRBJ1-1
D gene: TRBD1

CDR3 protein: CATSDSTGLDTQYF
CDR3 DNA: TGTGCCACCAGTGATTCGACTGGACTTGATACGCAGTATTTT
clone size: NA
V gene: TRBV24-1
J gene: TRBJ2-3
D gene: NA

CDR3 protein: CASSRAGKVAQYF
CDR3 DNA: TGTGCCAGCAGTAGGGCAGGGAAGGTGGCCCAGTACTTC
clone size: NA
V gene: TRBV6-5
J gene: TRBJ2-5
D gene: NA

CDR3 protein: CASSPSTGHEAFF
CDR3 DNA: TGTGCCAGCTCACCCTCAACAGGTCATGAAGCTTTCTTT
clone size: NA
V gene: TRBV18
J gene: TRBJ1-1
D gene: NA

CDR3 protein: CASSRTNNYGYTF
CDR3 DNA: TGTGCCAGCAGTAGGACAAACAACTATGGCTACACCTTC
clone size: NA
V gene: TRBV12-3/TRBV12-4
J gene: TRBJ1-2
D gene: NA

CDR3 protein: CSVATANNSPLHF
CDR3 DNA: TGCAGCGTTGCGACAGCGAATAATTCACCCCTCCACTTT
clone size: NA
V gene: TRBV29-1
J gene: TRBJ1-6
D gene: NA

CDR3 protein: CASSHLAYNEQFF
CDR3 DNA: TGCGCCAGCAGCCACCTAGCTTACAATGAGCAGTTCTTC
clone size: NA
V gene: TRBV4-1
J gene: TRBJ2-1
D gene: NA

CDR3 protein: CASSYQSGPGGTEAFF
CDR3 DNA: TGTGCCAGCAGTTACCAGTCCGGGCCCGGGGGCACTGAAGCTTTCTTT
clone size: NA
V gene: TRBV6-5
J gene: TRBJ1-1
D gene: NA

CDR3 protein: CASSSGQGAIIGDQPQHF
CDR3 DNA: TGTGCCAGTAGCTCCGGACAGGGGGCGATTATAGGGGATCAGCCCCAGCATTTT
clone size: once
V gene: TRBV19
J gene: TRBJ1-5
D gene: TRBD1

CDR3 protein: CASSTRQGDEAFF
CDR3 DNA: TGTGCCAGCAGCACCCGACAGGGGGATGAAGCTTTCTTT
clone size: once
V gene: TRBV7-9
J gene: TRBJ1-1
D gene: TRBD1

CDR3 protein: CASSLAGQVTYEQYF
CDR3 DNA: TGTGCCAGCAGCTTAGCGGGACAGGTCACCTACGAGCAGTACTTC
clone size: few
V gene: TRBV7-9
J gene: TRBJ2-7
D gene: TRBD1

CDR3 protein: CAITPIAGGVNYNEQFF
CDR3 DNA: TGTGCCATCACCCCTATAGCGGGGGGGGTTAACTACAATGAGCAGTTCTTC
clone size: once
V gene: TRBV27
J gene: TRBJ2-1
D gene: TRBD2

CDR3 protein: CASSLEAQGRGYTF
CDR3 DNA: TGCGCCAGCAGCTTGGAGGCCCAGGGTCGGGGCTACACCTTC
clone size: NA
V gene: TRBV5-1
J gene: TRBJ1-2
D gene: NA

CDR3 protein: CASSEGGPIQHF
CDR3 DNA: TGTGCCAGCAGTGAAGGGGGCCCAATCCAGCATTTT
clone size: NA
V gene: TRBV2
J gene: TRBJ1-5
D gene: NA

CDR3 protein: CASSPSDRGGYTF
CDR3 DNA: TGTGCCAGCAGCCCCTCAGACAGGGGTGGCTACACCTTC
clone size: NA
V gene: TRBV11-2
J gene: TRBJ1-2
D gene: TRBD1

CDR3 protein: CASSFPGYAYEQYF
CDR3 DNA: TGTGCCAGCAGCTTCCCGGGGTACGCCTACGAGCAGTACTTC
clone size: NA
V gene: TRBV7-2
J gene: TRBJ2-7
D gene: NA

CDR3 protein: CASSPPASKEAFF
CDR3 DNA: TGTGCCAGCTCACCACCGGCCAGTAAGGAAGCTTTCTTT
clone size: NA
V gene: TRBV18
J gene: TRBJ1-1
D gene: NA

CDR3 protein: CASRQGYTEAFF
CDR3 DNA: TGTGCCAGCCGACAGGGTTACACTGAAGCTTTCTTT
clone size: NA
V gene: TRBV19
J gene: TRBJ1-1
D gene: TRBD1